The rows below give T cell receptor beta chains drawn from one sample of a study of T cells after yellow fever vaccination. Via MiXCR, TCRdb re-called the 5' RACE reads, giving one row per CDR3 protein. The sample has about 550,000 distinct CDR3 sequences; under 25% are singletons. The sample here was PBMCs, taken 15 days after the yellow fever booster vaccination. All receptors derive from a man aged 25 to 40 who received the YFV17D yellow fever vaccine. Both conserved end residues are part of each CDR3. The D gene is left open where the match is weak. Only some rows state a clone size, as once, few, many or a class for expanded clones.

D	V	size	J	CDR3	DNA
TRBD1	TRBV7-2	few	TRBJ2-7	CASSKGTGGYYEQYF	TGTGCCAGCAGTAAAGGGACAGGGGGCTACTACGAGCAGTACTTC
TRBD2	TRBV30	NA	TRBJ2-2	CAWTPLASKNTGELFF	TGTGCCTGGACTCCACTAGCGAGCAAAAACACCGGGGAGCTGTTTTTT
NA	TRBV6-2/TRBV6-3	few	TRBJ2-5	CASTKPGETQYF	TGTGCCAGCACCAAACCGGGAGAGACCCAGTACTTC
NA	TRBV7-2	NA	TRBJ1-4	CASSLSGGGRREKLFF	TGTGCCAGCAGCTTATCTGGCGGGGGGCGAAGGGAAAAACTGTTTTTT
TRBD1	TRBV5-5	NA	TRBJ2-2	CASSYDRVRTGELFF	TGTGCCAGCAGCTACGACAGGGTACGCACCGGGGAGCTGTTTTTT
NA	TRBV7-2	few	TRBJ2-1	CASSLGGASSYNEQFF	TGTGCCAGCAGCTTAGGAGGGGCTAGTTCCTACAATGAGCAGTTCTTC
TRBD1	TRBV29-1	NA	TRBJ2-7	CSASQGDAYYEQYF	TGCAGCGCTAGTCAGGGGGACGCCTACTACGAGCAGTACTTC
NA	TRBV28	NA	TRBJ2-1	CASSRGGTSSYNEQFF	TGTGCCAGCAGTAGGGGAGGGACAAGCTCCTACAATGAGCAGTTCTTC
NA	TRBV7-2	NA	TRBJ2-1	CASSLDPTGEQFF	TGTGCCAGCAGCTTAGATCCGACCGGTGAGCAGTTCTTC
TRBD2	TRBV25-1	NA	TRBJ2-7	CASSDPSGRSYEQYF	TGTGCCAGCAGTGATCCTAGCGGGAGGTCCTACGAGCAGTACTTC
NA	TRBV6-2/TRBV6-3	few	TRBJ2-3	CASSGTYTQYF	TGTGCCAGCAGTGGTACTTATACGCAGTATTTT
NA	TRBV6-2/TRBV6-3	NA	TRBJ2-5	CAEPRGAQETQYF	TGTGCCGAGCCTAGGGGGGCCCAAGAGACCCAGTACTTC
NA	TRBV29-1	NA	TRBJ2-7	CSVLEAYEQYF	TGCAGCGTCCTGGAGGCCTACGAGCAGTACTTC
TRBD1	TRBV27	few	TRBJ2-3	CASRYRQGTDTQYF	TGTGCCAGCAGATACCGACAGGGAACAGATACGCAGTATTTT
TRBD2	TRBV10-3	NA	TRBJ2-1	CAIRNTLAGGLNEQFF	TGTGCCATCAGGAATACTTTAGCGGGAGGGTTAAATGAGCAGTTCTTC
TRBD2	TRBV27	few	TRBJ2-5	CASSLRVAGTGTETQYF	TGTGCCAGCAGTTTAAGGGTAGCGGGAACGGGAACAGAGACCCAGTACTTC
NA	TRBV6-6	NA	TRBJ2-1	CASSYPLQFF	TGTGCCAGCAGTTACCCTCTACAGTTCTTC
NA	TRBV18	few	TRBJ2-4	CASSPARENIQYF	TGTGCCAGCTCACCGGCCCGGGAAAACATTCAGTACTTC
TRBD1	TRBV20-1	few	TRBJ2-1	CSANDMDRGLNEQFF	TGCAGTGCTAACGATATGGACAGGGGATTGAATGAGCAGTTCTTC
NA	TRBV6-4	NA	TRBJ2-2	CASSDRLNTGELFF	TGTGCCAGCAGTGATCGGTTGAACACCGGGGAGCTGTTTTTT
TRBD1	TRBV14	NA	TRBJ2-2	CASSQKGDRRNTGELFF	TGTGCCAGCAGCCAAAAAGGGGACAGGAGGAACACCGGGGAGCTGTTTTTT
NA	TRBV12-3/TRBV12-4	NA	TRBJ2-7	CASSLALGRSEQYF	TGTGCCAGCAGTTTAGCCCTTGGGCGAAGCGAGCAGTACTTC
NA	TRBV5-1	NA	TRBJ2-1	CASSIGQTVNEQFF	TGCGCCAGCAGCATTGGACAAACTGTCAATGAGCAGTTCTTC
NA	TRBV25-1	few	TRBJ2-1	CSTFRTASSEQFF	TGTTCAACTTTCCGGACCGCTTCAAGTGAGCAGTTCTTC
NA	TRBV11-2	NA	TRBJ1-4	CASSLRAPGKPLTNEKLFF	TGTGCCAGCAGCTTACGGGCCCCAGGGAAGCCTCTCACTAATGAAAAACTGTTTTTT
NA	TRBV2	NA	TRBJ2-3	CASSDYGGPSTDTQYF	TGTGCCAGCAGTGATTATGGGGGACCCAGCACAGATACGCAGTATTTT
TRBD2	TRBV20-1	few	TRBJ2-3	CSASSSGRPTDTQYF	TGCAGTGCTTCCTCTAGCGGGAGACCGACAGATACGCAGTATTTT